Each of the 15 T cell receptor beta chains below was sequenced from the same sample in a study of spatial heterogeneity in lung cancer. TCRdb analysed the 5' RACE reads with MiXCR anew, one entry per CDR3 protein. The table has under 10,000 distinct CDR3 sequences, less than 5% seen once. Time point described: sample taken at primary tumor resection. Tumor, nontumor lung or frozen PBMC supplied whole RNA that was sequenced unsorted. This sample comprised PBMCs, obtained at surgery. The receptors shown here come from a male donor with early-stage non-small cell lung cancer.

There are many counts of this clonotype. Found in a library prepared for alpha chains, this beta chain is an off-target read, and its abundance has little meaning. V usage is TRBV2 and J usage is TRBJ2-7; a weak D match, TRBD1 (6 bases). The CDR3 runs 14 residues. The V gene's germline CDR1 is SNHLY and CDR2 FYNNEI. V gave up 7 bases and J gave up 2 bases, with 15 bases separating them. CDR3 sequence (DNA): TGTGCCAGCACCTTGGACAGTCCCCCCTACGAGCAGTACTTC. Amino acid sequence: CASTLDSPPYEQYF.

This clonotype showed up many times. The library was designed around alpha chains, so this beta chain is a stray read whose abundance carries little weight. The chain recombines TRBV7-2 with TRBJ2-5; 8 nucleotides line up with TRBD2. The germline gives CDR1 SGHTA, CDR2 FQGNSA. The CDR3 covers 14 residues. V shed 6 bases, J shed 4 bases, and the junction held 7 bases outside the gene matches. As DNA, the CDR3 is TGTGCCAGCAGGTCAACTAGCGGCAGAGAGACCCAGTACTTC. Amino acid sequence: CASRSTSGRETQYF.

Points on this clonotype: This beta chain is an off-target read within a library intended for alpha chains, so its frequency means little. This chain links TRBV7-8 with TRBJ1-1; TRBD1 is a possible D gene (5 bases). V was cut by 1 base and J by 3 bases, with 6 bases left in between. Germline V gives CDR1 SGHVS, CDR2 FQNEAQ. CDR3 length: 13 amino acids. This chain's CDR3 is CASSLEGDTEAFF. CDR3 sequence (DNA): TGTGCCAGCAGCTTAGAAGGGGACACTGAAGCTTTCTTT.

This clonotype was observed many times. Within a library made for alpha chains, this beta chain is off target, and its count is uninformative. The CDR3 sequence: CASSLELGAGNTIYF. In DNA, the CDR3 is TGCGCCAGCAGCTTGGAATTAGGCGCCGGAAACACCATATATTTT. This chain joins TRBV5-1 and TRBJ1-3; D not resolved. Germline V gene lookup returns CDR1 SGHRS and CDR2 YFSETQ. Trimming stripped 0 bases from V and 4 bases from J, with 11 bases between. The length of the CDR3 is 15 residues.

This clonotype was detected ten times or more. This beta chain lies outside the target of a library built for alpha chains; its clone size means little. V is TRBV11-1 and J is TRBJ2-1; D is tentatively TRBD1 or TRBD2 (6 bases each). Trimming shortened V by 3 bases and J by 2 bases, and 14 bases separated the two germline ends. Germline values: CDR1 SGHAT, CDR2 FQDESV (reference sequence). The CDR3 contains 16 residues. CDR3 amino acids: CASSFKGGGTYNEQFF. For the CDR3, the DNA is TGTGCCAGCAGCTTCAAGGGGGGCGGGACCTACAATGAGCAGTTCTTC.

This clonotype was detected ten times or more. As an off-target read in a library built for alpha chains, this beta chain has a frequency of little significance. The chain's CDR3 is CASSLAGGAGQPQHF. The CDR3 DNA reads TGTGCCAGCAGCTTAGCGGGAGGTGCGGGCCAGCCCCAGCATTTT. This rearrangement joins TRBV7-2 to TRBJ1-5; unclear D gene. From germline, CDR1 is SGHTA and CDR2 FQGNSA. This CDR3 has 15 residues. Trimming removed 0 bases at V and 7 bases at J, with 13 bases between. Complete variable domain (other parts from reference TRBV7-2 and TRBJ1-5): GAGVSQSPSNKVTEKGKDVELRCDPISGHTALYWYRQSLGQGLEFLIYFQGNSAPDKSGLPSDRFSAERTGGSVSTLTIQRTQQEDSAVYLCASSLAGGAGQPQHFGDGTRLSIL.

This clonotype was seen repeatedly, ten times or more. This beta chain turned up in a library designed for alpha chains; as an off-target read, its abundance says little. The rearrangement links TRBV4-1 to TRBJ2-5; 8 positions agree with TRBD2. Germline values: CDR1 MGHRA, CDR2 YSYEKL. This CDR3 is built from 16 residues. The ends lost 6 bases at V and 0 bases at J; junction bases unmatched: 9. The CDR3 DNA is TGCGCCAGCAGACGCCAAGCGGGACTAGACCAAGAGACCCAGTACTTC. This translates into CASRRQAGLDQETQYF.

As for this clonotype: With the library built for alpha chains, this beta chain is off target and its frequency is not meaningful. The CDR3 protein is CASSRTGDKPQHF. The CDR3 region has the DNA TGTGCCAGCAGTCGGACAGGGGATAAGCCCCAGCATTTT. The gene calls are TRBV6-5 and TRBJ1-5; 9 nucleotides align to TRBD1. Trimming cost V 5 bases and J 8 bases; bases outside gene matches: 4. Germline values: CDR1 MNHEY, CDR2 SVGAGI. This CDR3 spans 13 amino acids.

In this sample, this clonotype turned up many times. This beta chain is off target for a library built for alpha chains, so its abundance means little. This chain connects TRBV18 to TRBJ2-3; D possibly corresponds to TRBD2 (5 bases). V lost 6 bases to trimming and J lost 3 bases, with 13 bases between them. This CDR3 contains 14 residues. CDR1 and CDR2 (germline): KGHSH, LQKENI. CDR3 amino acids: CASSPRGFTDTQYF. CDR3 DNA sequence: TGTGCCAGCTCGCCGAGAGGGTTTACAGATACGCAGTATTTT.

This clonotype was recorded many times. This beta chain is an unintended read in a library built for alpha chains; its size means little. The chain combines TRBV7-2 with TRBJ2-3; 8 positions agree with TRBD2. The V and J ends lost 1 base and 4 bases, in that order; junction bases with no gene match: 4. This CDR3 has 15 residues. Germline V gives CDR1 SGHTA, CDR2 FQGNSA. The CDR3 bases are TGTGCCAGCAGCTTAGTTTTCGGGGGGGCAGATACGCAGTATTTT. Its protein product is CASSLVFGGADTQYF. The full variable domain, its missing parts supplied by reference TRBV7-2 and TRBJ2-3, is GAGVSQSPSNKVTEKGKDVELRCDPISGHTALYWYRQSLGQGLEFLIYFQGNSAPDKSGLPSDRFSAERTGGSVSTLTIQRTQQEDSAVYLCASSLVFGGADTQYFGPGTRLTVL.

This clonotype was counted at least ten times. Since the library was made to target alpha chains, this beta chain is a stray read and its abundance is not meaningful. This chain uses TRBV5-1 with TRBJ2-5, with 9 bases fitting TRBD2. V shed 4 bases and J 1 base; nucleotides not matched to a gene: 11. The CDR3 consists of 17 residues. Germline V lookup: CDR1 SGHRS, CDR2 YFSETQ. The CDR3 region has the DNA TGCGCCAGCAGCGCCCGAAGCAGCGGGGGGACCCAAGAGACCCAGTACTTC. Translating gives CASSARSSGGTQETQYF.

This clonotype was seen many times. The size of this beta chain means little, since it is a stray read in a library made for alpha chains. The chain employs TRBV9 and TRBJ2-5, with 8 nucleotides matching TRBD2. The germline gives CDR1 SGDLS, CDR2 YYNGEE. The CDR3 is made up of 16 amino acids. Trimming removed 3 bases from V and 10 bases from J; junction bases left unmatched: 17. The CDR3 nucleotides read TGTGCCAGCAGCGAAACCGGGACTAGTTTACAAGAGGTCCAGTACTTC. Its protein product is CASSETGTSLQEVQYF.

This clonotype was counted at least ten times. For a library built for alpha chains, this beta chain is a stray read; little rests on its size. The chain links TRBV4-2 to TRBJ1-5; D is undetermined. Trimming took 3 bases from V and 11 from J, leaving 20 bases between them. The V gene's germline CDR1 is LGHNA and CDR2 YNFKEQ. This CDR3 has 15 residues. The CDR3 sequence: CASSQDSVSLLSQHF. CDR3 coding DNA: TGTGCCAGCAGCCAGGATTCCGTAAGTCTCTTGTCCCAGCATTTT.

This clonotype showed up many times. A library made for alpha chains picked up this beta chain off target, so its size means little. The rearrangement joins TRBV20-1 to TRBJ2-5; D call uncertain. The ends were cut back, 3 bases at V and 1 base at J, with 15 bases in the middle. Germline V gene sequence: CDR1 DFQATT, CDR2 SNEGSKA (reference sequence). The CDR3 is 15 amino acids. In DNA, the CDR3 is TGCAGTGCTAGCCAGCCCCAAGGCCGCCAAGAGACCCAGTACTTC. This translates into CSASQPQGRQETQYF.

This clonotype was recorded a few times. As an off-target read in a library built for alpha chains, this beta chain has a frequency of little significance. The chain uses TRBV3-1 and TRBJ2-3; D is perhaps TRBD2 (6 bases). The CDR3 is 14 amino acids. V dropped 4 bases and J dropped 2 bases, with 10 bases sitting between them. Germline CDR1 reads LGHDT; CDR2 reads YNNKEL (reference sequence). In DNA form, the CDR3 reads TGTGCCAGCAGCCGCGGGGCCTTCACAGATACGCAGTATTTT. It encodes CASSRGAFTDTQYF.